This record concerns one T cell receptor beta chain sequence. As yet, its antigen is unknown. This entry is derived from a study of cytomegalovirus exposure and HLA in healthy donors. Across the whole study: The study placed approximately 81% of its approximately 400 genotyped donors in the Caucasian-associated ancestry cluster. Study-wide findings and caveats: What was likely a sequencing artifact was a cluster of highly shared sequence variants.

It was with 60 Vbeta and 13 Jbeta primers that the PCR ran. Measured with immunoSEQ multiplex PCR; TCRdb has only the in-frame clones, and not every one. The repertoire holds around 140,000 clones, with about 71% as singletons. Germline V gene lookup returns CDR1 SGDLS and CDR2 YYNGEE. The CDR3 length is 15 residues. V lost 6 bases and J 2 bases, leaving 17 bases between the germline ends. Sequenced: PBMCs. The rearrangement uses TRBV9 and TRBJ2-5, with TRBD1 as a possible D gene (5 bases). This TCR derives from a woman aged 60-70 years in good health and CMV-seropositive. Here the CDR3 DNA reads TGTGCCAGCACCGCTACTACAGGCGAACAAGAGACCCAGTACTTC. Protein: CASTATTGEQETQYF.